This T cell receptor (beta chain) originates from a study of blood T cell repertoires in COVID-19. In the study overall: Samples of COVID-19 (acute and convalescent) were obtained from the United States, Italy and Spain.

The CDR3 is 14 residues long. V was pared by 1 base and J by 2 bases, with 7 bases between. Germline CDR1 reads KGHSH; CDR2 reads LQKENI. Here immunoSEQ multiplex PCR was the method, and the copy in TCRdb shows in-frame clones only, minus some. The data show about 190,000 clones, 84% seen once. This receptor was obtained from a woman in her 70s with active or convalescent COVID-19. V usage is TRBV18 and J usage is TRBJ2-3; no clear D. Sequences were obtained from peripheral blood. The CDR3 DNA is TGTGCCAGCTCACCACGGCGGTTCACAGATACGCAGTATTTT. Its protein product is CASSPRRFTDTQYF.